This T cell receptor beta chain was obtained from a study of STAT5B mutations in CD4+ large granular lymphocyte leukemia. Points from the study as a whole: Data were not HLA-matched across samples. Patient CD4-sorted repertoires looked more clonal than healthy CD4+ repertoires, even without putative leukemic clones.

Measured with immunoSEQ multiplex PCR; TCRdb has only the in-frame clones, and not every one. The sample consists of about 22,000 clones, around 76% of them appearing once. Buffy coats from healthy blood donors served as controls. For this clone: The antigen remains undetermined.

The TCR was taken from a human donor in good health. Sequenced sample: CD4+ T cells from blood buffy coats.

This chain's CDR3 is CASSIDRTPESYGYTF. As DNA, the CDR3 is TGTGCCAGTAGTATAGATCGCACTCCAGAGTCGTACGGCTACACCTTC. The V call is TRBV19, the J call TRBJ1-2, with no clear D. The CDR3 is 16 amino acids. V dropped 0 bases and J dropped 8 bases, with 19 bases sitting between them. Looked up from germline, CDR1 is LNHDA and CDR2 is SQIVND (reference sequence). Full variable domain (outside the CDR3, taken from reference TRBV19 and TRBJ1-2): DGGITQSPKYLFRKEGQNVTLSCEQNLNHDAMYWYRQDPGQGLRLIYYSQIVNDFQKGDIAEGYSVSREKKESFPLTVTSAQKNPTAFYLCASSIDRTPESYGYTFGSGTRLTVV.